The clone carrying this T cell receptor (beta chain) was seen just once. Its antigen is not identified. Sample treatment: roughly 18 received Ad26.COV2.S at low or high dose, single or two shots; about 5 received placebo; per-sample allocation not given. Samples analyzed were those drawn on day 63 after the first vaccine or placebo injection. Boston supplied an adult donor aged 18-55 years. TCRdb's copy holds only in-frame clones and misses some; the assay was immunoSEQ multiplex PCR. The table includes roughly 350,000 clones, approximately 90% detected once. This sample is drawn from a study of Ad26.COV2.S vaccination and SARS-CoV-2 variants. Study at large: Each vaccinee took Ad26.COV2.S intramuscularly, once or twice 56 days apart.

CDR3 length: 11 amino acids. Trimming left V 4 bases short and J 3 bases short, with 5 bases between. The germline CDR1 and CDR2 sequences are DFQATT and SNEGSKA (reference sequence). Study observations and caveats: The TCR breadth and depth analyses may have produced an underestimate of total T cell responses. Vaccine recipients showed a spike-specific TCR breadth that was higher than in placebo recipients.

The material sequenced was peripheral blood, taken in a trial of Ad26.COV2.S vaccine versus placebo. The rearrangement joins TRBV20-1 to TRBJ2-3, with D uncertain. This sequence originates from a person between 18 and 65 years old who received the Ad26.COV2.S COVID-19 vaccine or a placebo. CDR3 sequence reads: CSAIPTDTQYF. The CDR3 nucleotides are TGCAGTGCTATTCCGACAGATACGCAGTATTTT.